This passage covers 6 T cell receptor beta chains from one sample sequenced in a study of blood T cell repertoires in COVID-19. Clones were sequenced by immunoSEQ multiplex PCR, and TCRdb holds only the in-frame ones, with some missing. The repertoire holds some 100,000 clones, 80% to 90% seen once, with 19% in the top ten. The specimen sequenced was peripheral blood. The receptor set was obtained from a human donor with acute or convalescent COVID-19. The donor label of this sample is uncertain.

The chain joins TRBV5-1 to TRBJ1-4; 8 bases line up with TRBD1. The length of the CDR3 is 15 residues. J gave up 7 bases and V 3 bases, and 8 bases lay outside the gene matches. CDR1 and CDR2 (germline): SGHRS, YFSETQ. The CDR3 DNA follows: TGCGCCAGCAGCTACCAGGGGGCGATAAGTGAAAAACTGTTTTTT. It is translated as CASSYQGAISEKLFF.

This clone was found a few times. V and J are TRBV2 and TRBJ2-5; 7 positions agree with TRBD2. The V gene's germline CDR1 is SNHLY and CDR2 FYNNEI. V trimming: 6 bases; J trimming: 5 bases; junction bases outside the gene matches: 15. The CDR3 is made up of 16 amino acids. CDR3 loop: CASSPGGTIVIETQYF. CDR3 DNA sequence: TGTGCCAGCAGCCCTGGAGGGACTATCGTTATCGAGACCCAGTACTTC. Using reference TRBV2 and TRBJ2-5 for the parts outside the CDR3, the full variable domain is EPEVTQTPSHQVTQMGQEVILRCVPISNHLYFYWYRQILGQKVEFLVSFYNNEISEKSEIFDDQFSVERPDGSNFTLKIRSTKLEDSAMYFCASSPGGTIVIETQYFGPGTRLLVL.

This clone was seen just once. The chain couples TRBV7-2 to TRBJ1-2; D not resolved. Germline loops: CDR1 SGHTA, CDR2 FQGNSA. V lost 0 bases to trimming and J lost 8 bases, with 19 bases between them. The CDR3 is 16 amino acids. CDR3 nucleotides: TGTGCCAGCAGCTTAGCCGGGGTGAATGCGGGTGGGGGCTACACCTTC. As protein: CASSLAGVNAGGGYTF.

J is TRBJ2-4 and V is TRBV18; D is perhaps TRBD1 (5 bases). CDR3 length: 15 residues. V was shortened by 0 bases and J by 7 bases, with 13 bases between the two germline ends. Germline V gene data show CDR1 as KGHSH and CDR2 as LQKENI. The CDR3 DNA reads TGTGCCAGCTCACCACCGAGCACAGGTTTGAACATTCAGTACTTC. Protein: CASSPPSTGLNIQYF.

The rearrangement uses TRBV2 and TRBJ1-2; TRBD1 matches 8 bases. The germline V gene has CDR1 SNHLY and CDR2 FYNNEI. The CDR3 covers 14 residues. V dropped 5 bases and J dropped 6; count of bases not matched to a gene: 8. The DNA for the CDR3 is TGTGCCAGCAGTCCTAATGGACAGGGAGATGGCTACACCTTC. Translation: CASSPNGQGDGYTF.

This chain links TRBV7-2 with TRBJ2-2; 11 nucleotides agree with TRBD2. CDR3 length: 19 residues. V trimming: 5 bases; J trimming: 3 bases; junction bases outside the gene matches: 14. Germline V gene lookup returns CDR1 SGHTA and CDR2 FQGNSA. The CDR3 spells CASSPIAGGSFRYTGELFF. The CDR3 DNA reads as TGTGCCAGCAGCCCCATAGCGGGAGGGAGTTTCAGGTACACCGGGGAGCTGTTTTTT.